This TCR beta chain was obtained from a study of identical twins. Study-level findings and limits: Models came in too low on out-of-frame TCR alpha sharing in monozygotic twins.

The germline V gene has CDR1 ENHRY and CDR2 SYGVKD. V was clipped by 2 bases and J by 4 bases, with 11 bases between them. This CDR3 contains 14 residues. It was template switching that added a universal primer site, and there were unique molecular identifiers on the cDNA. TCRdb re-called the 5' RACE reads with MiXCR, one entry per CDR3 protein. The top ten clones hold 7.5% to 9.5% of a sample with fewer than 450,000 distinct CDR3 sequences, 8.5% to 10% of them seen once. This clonotype occurred a few times. Its matching antigen is unknown. This chain links TRBV10-3 with TRBJ2-5, with D unresolved. Sample: naive T cells sorted from blood. The source of this sequence is a woman in her forties or fifties in good health. The CDR3 DNA sequence: TGTGCCATCAGTGAGCCGCCCAGCCCAGAGACCCAGTACTTC. Its translation: CAISEPPSPETQYF.